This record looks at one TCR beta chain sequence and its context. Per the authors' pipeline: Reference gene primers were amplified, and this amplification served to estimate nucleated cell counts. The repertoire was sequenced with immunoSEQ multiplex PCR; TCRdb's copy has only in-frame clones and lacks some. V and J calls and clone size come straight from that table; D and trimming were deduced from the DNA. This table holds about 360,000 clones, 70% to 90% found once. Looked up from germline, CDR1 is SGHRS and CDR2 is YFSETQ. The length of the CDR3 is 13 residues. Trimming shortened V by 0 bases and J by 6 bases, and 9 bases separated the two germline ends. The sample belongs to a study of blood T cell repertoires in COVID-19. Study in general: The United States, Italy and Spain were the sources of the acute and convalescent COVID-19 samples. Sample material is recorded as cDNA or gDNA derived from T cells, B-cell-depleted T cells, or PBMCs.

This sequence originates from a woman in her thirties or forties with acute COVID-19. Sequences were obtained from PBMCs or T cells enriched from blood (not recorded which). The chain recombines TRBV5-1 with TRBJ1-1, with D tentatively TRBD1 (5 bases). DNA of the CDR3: TGCGCCAGCAGCTTGGTCTCGGGGGCTGAAGCTTTCTTT. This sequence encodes CASSLVSGAEAFF.